A single sample is the source of the 15 T cell receptor beta chains below, sequenced in a study of T cells in Graves' hyperthyroidism and ophthalmopathy (dated by TCRdb to about 2019). The method behind the library was multiplex PCR. For sequencing, an Illumina HiSeq 2000 was employed. TCR beta CDR3 regions were amplified from RNA transcripts. For the first round of RT-PCR on the TCR CDR3, the HTBI primer set was used together with the Qiagen OneStep RT-PCR kit. TCRdb applied fastp at Q25 and MiXCR to the public reads, then kept only in-frame beta chains. Every entry covers one CDR3 protein and lists the most common genes and DNA from its rows. A total of 300,000 to 450,000 distinct CDR3 sequences appear in this sample, more than 12% of them only once. In total, the top ten clones hold roughly a fifth of the sample. Material: blood. The receptors originated from a woman in her thirties with Graves' ophthalmopathy.

In its sample, this clonotype was seen many times. This chain uses TRBV28 with TRBJ1-2; D possibly corresponds to TRBD1 (6 bases). The CDR3 consists of 11 residues. Germline V lookup: CDR1 MDHEN, CDR2 SYDVKM. The V end lost 7 bases, the J end lost 11 bases, and 14 bases lay between the germline ends. The CDR3 is CASTTGFGYTF. The DNA for the CDR3 is TGTGCCAGCACCACAGGGTTTGGGTACACCTTC.

This clonotype was seen at least ten times. CDR3 sequence reads: CASSPAVEYEQYF. For the CDR3, the DNA is TGTGCCAGCAGCCCCGCCGTGGAATACGAGCAGTACTTC. The genes are TRBV7-9 and TRBJ2-7, with D unresolved. CDR1 is SEHNR, CDR2 FQNEAQ, per germline (reference sequence). The CDR3 extends over 13 amino acids. V was cut by 5 bases and J by 4 bases, with 12 bases left in between.

The chain employs TRBV19 and TRBJ1-4; a weak D match, TRBD1 (5 bases). Germline loops: CDR1 LNHDA, CDR2 SQIVND (reference sequence). With 5 bases removed from V and 2 bases from J, the gap between germline ends came to 12 bases. The CDR3 length is 15 residues. The CDR3 bases are TGTGCCAGTAGTGACCCGGGACGGACTAATGAAAAACTGTTTTTT. Translating it yields CASSDPGRTNEKLFF.

This chain links TRBV9 with TRBJ1-2; 7 bases fit TRBD1. With V trimmed by 3 bases and J by 8 bases, 16 bases remained unmatched. The CDR3 consists of 16 residues. CDR1 and CDR2 (germline): SGDLS, YYNGEE. This CDR3 is CASSDLTGQQSEGYTF. CDR3 nucleotide sequence: TGTGCCAGCAGCGATCTGACGGGACAGCAGTCAGAGGGCTACACCTTC. The full variable domain, in which reference TRBV9 and TRBJ1-2 provide the parts outside the CDR3, is DSGVTQTPKHLITATGQRVTLRCSPRSGDLSVYWYQQSLDQGLQFLIQYYNGEERAKGNILERFSAQQFPDLHSELNLSSLELGDSALYFCASSDLTGQQSEGYTFGSGTRLTVV.

This clonotype was detected only a few times. The gene calls are TRBV7-9 and TRBJ1-1; D not certain. The V gene lost 5 bases and the J gene lost 6 bases, with 16 bases spanning the gap. The length of the CDR3 is 14 residues. Germline V gene data show CDR1 as SEHNR and CDR2 as FQNEAQ (reference sequence). The CDR3 DNA is TGTGCCAGCAGCCCATCCCCGACGCAGGCTGAAGCTTTCTTT. This sequence encodes CASSPSPTQAEAFF.

On this clonotype itself: Since a much larger clone is just one base distant, this may be a read error. V and J are TRBV14 and TRBJ1-2; D uncertain. The CDR3 has 9 amino acids. Germline values: CDR1 SGHDN, CDR2 FVKESK. Here the CDR3 DNA reads TGTGCATGGAACTATGGCTACACCTTC. This sequence encodes CAWNYGYTF.

This clonotype has more than one count but fewer than ten. A much more abundant neighbour one base away suggests this may be a read error. V usage is TRBV18 and J usage is TRBJ1-4; 9 bases line up with TRBD1. The CDR3 contains 15 residues. V lost 2 bases to trimming and J lost 8 bases; unmatched junction nucleotides: 6. The germline gives CDR1 KGHSH, CDR2 LQKENI. CDR3 nucleotides: TGTGCCAGCTCACCAAACAGGGGGCAGAAGGAAAAACTGTTTTTT. Residues: CASSPNRGQKEKLFF.

This clonotype has ten or more counts. The CDR3 sequence is CASSWDTGYGYTF. As DNA, the CDR3 is TGTGCCAGCAGCTGGGACACAGGCTATGGCTACACCTTC. The V and J genes are TRBV6-1 and TRBJ1-2; D is possibly TRBD1 (6 bases). Trimming cost V 6 bases and J 4 bases, with 12 bases left between them. The CDR3 extends over 13 amino acids. The V gene's germline CDR1 is MNHNS and CDR2 SASEGT.

This clonotype was picked up many times. V and J are TRBV18 and TRBJ2-5; D remains unclear. This CDR3 contains 16 residues. Between the trimmed V and J ends, which lost 1 base and 4 bases, there was a span of 16 bases. Germline CDR1 is KGHSH and CDR2 is LQKENI. The CDR3 sequence is CASSPRDMSVGETQYF. In DNA, the CDR3 is TGTGCCAGCTCACCACGTGATATGTCGGTTGGAGAGACCCAGTACTTC.

The CDR3 nucleotides read TGTGCCAGCAGTTACTCAAGGGTGGGGGTGCCCAATCAGCCCCAGCATTTT. Translation: CASSYSRVGVPNQPQHF. The J gene is TRBJ1-5, the V gene TRBV6-5; D is perhaps TRBD1 (5 bases). CDR1 MNHEY and CDR2 SVGAGI come from the germline V gene. The CDR3 covers 17 residues. The V end was cut by 0 bases, the J end by 3 bases, with 15 bases between.

This clonotype has at least ten counts. The chain carries TRBV20-1 and TRBJ2-5, with 12 bases matching TRBD2. The V gene's germline CDR1 is DFQATT and CDR2 SNEGSKA (reference sequence). The CDR3 is made up of 15 amino acids. J lost 4 bases, V lost 4 bases, and 7 bases had no gene match. DNA of the CDR3: TGCAGTGCTAAAATAGCTAGCGGGGGGGGAGAGACCCAGTACTTC. Translation: CSAKIASGGGETQYF.

The table lists this clonotype with many counts. CDR3 sequence: CASSSRQGFYNEQFF. CDR3 nucleotides: TGTGCCAGCAGTAGTAGACAGGGATTTTACAATGAGCAGTTCTTC. The chain combines TRBV28 with TRBJ2-1, with 7 bases matching TRBD1. The ends lost 5 bases at V and 4 bases at J; junction bases unmatched: 8. There are 15 residues in the CDR3. Per germline, CDR1 MDHEN and CDR2 SYDVKM. Filled out from reference TRBV28 and TRBJ2-1, the complete variable domain reads DVKVTQSSRYLVKRTGEKVFLECVQDMDHENMFWYRQDPGLGLRLIYFSYDVKMKEKGDIPEGYSVSREKKERFSLILESASTNQTSMYLCASSSRQGFYNEQFFGPGTRLTVL.

This clonotype was seen just once. The J gene is TRBJ1-2, the V gene TRBV19; no clear D gene. Per the germline V gene, CDR1 is LNHDA and CDR2 is SQIVND (reference sequence). The CDR3 length is 14 residues. V was clipped by 6 bases and J by 4 bases, with 15 bases between them. DNA of the CDR3: TGTGCCAGTAGCGAGCTTGGCGGCAGCTATGGCTACACCTTC. As protein: CASSELGGSYGYTF.

This clonotype was recorded many times. This rearrangement joins TRBV28 to TRBJ1-1; no clear D gene. CDR1 is MDHEN and CDR2 is SYDVKM in the germline V gene. The CDR3 is 12 residues long. Deletions cut 7 bases from V and 2 bases from J, with 8 bases between. The CDR3 loop reads CASTTSNTEAFF. CDR3 DNA: TGTGCCAGCACCACCAGTAACACTGAAGCTTTCTTT. Looking up the rest from reference TRBV28 and TRBJ1-1 gives the full variable domain: DVKVTQSSRYLVKRTGEKVFLECVQDMDHENMFWYRQDPGLGLRLIYFSYDVKMKEKGDIPEGYSVSREKKERFSLILESASTNQTSMYLCASTTSNTEAFFGQGTRLTVV.

In this sample, this clonotype turned up many times. The gene calls are TRBV28 and TRBJ2-3; either TRBD1 or TRBD2 may fit D (6 bases each). Germline CDR1 MDHEN, CDR2 SYDVKM. Trimming stripped 2 bases from V and 1 base from J, with 10 bases between. This CDR3 is built from 15 residues. The chain's CDR3 is CASSLGGLGTDTQYF. In DNA, the CDR3 is TGTGCCAGCAGTTTAGGGGGGCTCGGCACAGATACGCAGTATTTT.